The rows below give T cell receptor beta chains drawn from one sample of a study of vaccination and CD4 T cells after COVID-19. TCRdb independently ran MiXCR on the PCR reads; one entry per CDR3 protein. The sample shows approximately 7,300 distinct CDR3 sequences, about 41% of them seen only once. These receptors have no identified antigens. The sequencing input was CD4+ T cells from blood, cultured in vitro. The receptors originated from a human donor in good health. Both conserved end residues are part of each CDR3. A D gene is named only where the DNA matches it firmly. Not every row has a clone size; where given, it reads once, few, many or a size class.

d_gene: TRBD2; abundance: few; v_gene: TRBV7-2; j_gene: TRBJ2-7; CDR3aa: CASSSSGSSYEQYF; CDR3nt: TGTGCCAGCAGCTCTAGCGGGAGCTCCTACGAGCAGTACTTC
d_gene: .; abundance: few; v_gene: TRBV5-3; j_gene: TRBJ2-3; CDR3aa: CARSLPCRVAVTDTQYF; CDR3nt: TGTGCCAGAAGCTTGCCGTGTAGGGTAGCGGTCACAGATACGCAGTATTTT
d_gene: .; abundance: few; v_gene: TRBV19; j_gene: TRBJ1-1; CDR3aa: CASSKVTWNTEAFF; CDR3nt: TGTGCCAGTAGTAAAGTCACTTGGAACACTGAAGCTTTCTTT
d_gene: TRBD1; abundance: .; v_gene: TRBV7-2; j_gene: TRBJ2-2; CDR3aa: CASSLGGTGVAGELFF; CDR3nt: TGTGCCAGCAGCTTAGGAGGGACAGGGGTTGCCGGGGAGCTGTTTTTT
d_gene: .; abundance: .; v_gene: TRBV5-1; j_gene: TRBJ1-2; CDR3aa: CASSRDFNYGYTF; CDR3nt: TGCGCCAGCAGTCGGGACTTCAACTATGGCTACACCTTC
d_gene: .; abundance: .; v_gene: TRBV6-2/TRBV6-3; j_gene: TRBJ2-5; CDR3aa: CASSYGETQYF; CDR3nt: TGTGCCAGCAGTTACGGGGAGACCCAGTACTTC
d_gene: TRBD1; abundance: few; v_gene: TRBV19; j_gene: TRBJ1-2; CDR3aa: CASSSGQVRAYGYTF; CDR3nt: TGTGCCAGTAGTTCAGGACAGGTACGCGCCTATGGCTACACCTTC
d_gene: .; abundance: .; v_gene: TRBV30; j_gene: TRBJ2-7; CDR3aa: CAWSPGSDYEQYF; CDR3nt: TGTGCCTGGAGTCCGGGGTCAGACTACGAGCAGTACTTC
d_gene: TRBD2; abundance: few; v_gene: TRBV7-9; j_gene: TRBJ2-7; CDR3aa: CASSLGLAGSYEQYF; CDR3nt: TGTGCCAGCAGCTTAGGGCTAGCGGGATCCTACGAGCAGTACTTC
d_gene: TRBD1; abundance: .; v_gene: TRBV7-2; j_gene: TRBJ2-3; CDR3aa: CASSLATGGIGTDTQYF; CDR3nt: TGTGCCAGCAGCTTAGCGACAGGGGGCATCGGGACAGATACGCAGTATTTT
d_gene: .; abundance: .; v_gene: TRBV6-1; j_gene: TRBJ1-3; CDR3aa: CASSEPQRSSGNTIYF; CDR3nt: TGTGCCAGCAGTGAGCCACAGCGGAGCTCTGGAAACACCATATATTTT
d_gene: .; abundance: few; v_gene: TRBV28; j_gene: TRBJ1-2; CDR3aa: CASSLGPQRNYGYTF; CDR3nt: TGTGCCAGCAGTTTAGGACCCCAGAGGAACTATGGCTACACCTTC
d_gene: .; abundance: .; v_gene: TRBV10-3; j_gene: TRBJ2-2; CDR3aa: CAISPYTGELFF; CDR3nt: TGTGCCATCAGCCCGTACACCGGGGAGCTGTTTTTT
d_gene: .; abundance: .; v_gene: TRBV12-3/TRBV12-4; j_gene: TRBJ1-5; CDR3aa: CASSLSGGSNQPQHF; CDR3nt: TGTGCCAGCAGTTTATCTGGGGGGAGCAATCAGCCCCAGCATTTT
d_gene: .; abundance: .; v_gene: TRBV27; j_gene: TRBJ1-2; CDR3aa: CASSEGPKAHGYTF; CDR3nt: TGTGCCAGCAGCGAGGGCCCAAAGGCCCATGGCTACACCTTC
d_gene: TRBD1; abundance: few; v_gene: TRBV7-2; j_gene: TRBJ1-2; CDR3aa: CASRLNTGANYGYTF; CDR3nt: TGTGCCAGCAGACTTAATACAGGGGCCAACTATGGCTACACCTTC
d_gene: TRBD2; abundance: .; v_gene: TRBV7-9; j_gene: TRBJ2-3; CDR3aa: CASSTAGGPTDTQYF; CDR3nt: TGTGCCAGCAGTACTGCGGGGGGGCCTACAGATACGCAGTATTTT
d_gene: .; abundance: .; v_gene: TRBV7-2; j_gene: TRBJ1-1; CDR3aa: CASSLGGRITEAFF; CDR3nt: TGTGCCAGCAGCTTGGGTGGACGGATCACTGAAGCTTTCTTT
d_gene: TRBD1; abundance: few; v_gene: TRBV15; j_gene: TRBJ2-3; CDR3aa: CATSGEGTGFWAQYF; CDR3nt: TGTGCCACCAGCGGGGAAGGGACAGGTTTTTGGGCGCAGTATTTT
d_gene: TRBD2; abundance: .; v_gene: TRBV27; j_gene: TRBJ2-4; CDR3aa: CASSLTWREGAKNIQYF; CDR3nt: TGTGCCAGCAGTTTAACATGGCGGGAGGGGGCCAAAAACATTCAGTACTTC
d_gene: .; abundance: few; v_gene: TRBV6-1; j_gene: TRBJ1-6; CDR3aa: CASSEWGRNSPLHF; CDR3nt: TGTGCCAGCAGTGAATGGGGCCGCAATTCACCCCTCCACTTT
d_gene: .; abundance: .; v_gene: TRBV6-5; j_gene: TRBJ2-7; CDR3aa: CASSSLGRAPSPSYEQYF; CDR3nt: TGTGCCAGCAGTTCCCTAGGACGGGCGCCTAGCCCCTCATACGAGCAGTACTTC
d_gene: TRBD2; abundance: .; v_gene: TRBV7-2; j_gene: TRBJ2-3; CDR3aa: CASSLGTTPTDTQYF; CDR3nt: TGTGCCAGCAGCTTGGGGACTACCCCCACAGATACGCAGTATTTT
d_gene: .; abundance: few; v_gene: TRBV20-1; j_gene: TRBJ2-6; CDR3aa: CSARGGLGQVSSGANVLTF; CDR3nt: TGCAGTGCTAGAGGGGGCCTGGGGCAGGTTAGCTCTGGGGCCAACGTCCTGACTTTC
d_gene: .; abundance: few; v_gene: TRBV7-2; j_gene: TRBJ1-6; CDR3aa: CASGRRGRYSPLHF; CDR3nt: TGTGCCAGCGGGAGGAGGGGGAGATATTCACCCCTCCACTTT
d_gene: .; abundance: .; v_gene: TRBV7-9; j_gene: TRBJ2-5; CDR3aa: CASSLMETQYF; CDR3nt: TGTGCCAGCAGCTTAATGGAGACCCAGTACTTC
d_gene: .; abundance: .; v_gene: TRBV12-3/TRBV12-4; j_gene: TRBJ1-1; CDR3aa: CASSKAENTEAFF; CDR3nt: TGTGCCAGCAGTAAGGCGGAGAACACTGAAGCTTTCTTT
d_gene: TRBD1; abundance: .; v_gene: TRBV20-1; j_gene: TRBJ2-3; CDR3aa: CSASSTGGTDTQYF; CDR3nt: TGCAGTGCTAGTTCGACAGGGGGCACAGATACGCAGTATTTT
d_gene: .; abundance: .; v_gene: TRBV25-1; j_gene: TRBJ2-1; CDR3aa: CASSYVAASYNEQFF; CDR3nt: TGTGCCAGCAGCTACGTAGCAGCTTCCTACAATGAGCAGTTCTTC
d_gene: .; abundance: .; v_gene: TRBV20-1; j_gene: TRBJ2-3; CDR3aa: CSASSGTHTDTQYF; CDR3nt: TGCAGTGCTAGCTCCGGGACCCACACAGATACGCAGTATTTT
d_gene: .; abundance: few; v_gene: TRBV19; j_gene: TRBJ1-1; CDR3aa: CASSNRANTEAFF; CDR3nt: TGTGCCAGTAGTAACAGGGCGAACACTGAAGCTTTCTTT
d_gene: .; abundance: few; v_gene: TRBV20-1; j_gene: TRBJ1-1; CDR3aa: CSAPDSAVNTEAFF; CDR3nt: TGCAGTGCTCCGGACAGTGCTGTTAACACTGAAGCTTTCTTT
d_gene: TRBD1; abundance: .; v_gene: TRBV6-1; j_gene: TRBJ1-3; CDR3aa: CASTRQGMGVSGNTIYF; CDR3nt: TGTGCCAGCACGCGACAGGGGATGGGGGTCTCTGGAAACACCATATATTTT
d_gene: .; abundance: .; v_gene: TRBV20-1; j_gene: TRBJ2-5; CDR3aa: CSARGKKGRETQYF; CDR3nt: TGCAGTGCTAGAGGGAAAAAGGGGCGAGAGACCCAGTACTTC
d_gene: TRBD2; abundance: .; v_gene: TRBV15; j_gene: TRBJ2-3; CDR3aa: CATSRGGGFTDTQYF; CDR3nt: TGTGCCACCAGCAGAGGCGGGGGGTTCACAGATACGCAGTATTTT
d_gene: TRBD1; abundance: .; v_gene: TRBV10-3; j_gene: TRBJ2-1; CDR3aa: CAISEYGQDNEQFF; CDR3nt: TGTGCCATCAGTGAGTACGGACAGGACAATGAGCAGTTCTTC
d_gene: TRBD2; abundance: .; v_gene: TRBV2; j_gene: TRBJ2-5; CDR3aa: CASSSSGTSGGSRETQYF; CDR3nt: TGTGCCAGCAGTTCATCCGGGACTAGCGGGGGGTCGAGGGAGACCCAGTACTTC
d_gene: .; abundance: .; v_gene: TRBV28; j_gene: TRBJ1-2; CDR3aa: CASSSEQGGYTF; CDR3nt: TGTGCCAGCAGTTCGGAACAGGGTGGCTACACCTTC
d_gene: TRBD1; abundance: .; v_gene: TRBV12-3/TRBV12-4; j_gene: TRBJ1-6; CDR3aa: CASSMTGSGNSPLHF; CDR3nt: TGTGCCAGCAGTATGACAGGGTCCGGCAATTCACCCCTCCACTTT
d_gene: TRBD1; abundance: medium-sized; v_gene: TRBV7-2; j_gene: TRBJ1-2; CDR3aa: CASSPDRVTGYTF; CDR3nt: TGTGCCAGCAGCCCGGACAGGGTCACCGGCTACACCTTC
d_gene: .; abundance: .; v_gene: TRBV7-2; j_gene: TRBJ2-2; CDR3aa: CASRQGGAGGLGELFF; CDR3nt: TGTGCCAGCAGGCAGGGGGGGGCCGGGGGACTCGGGGAGCTGTTTTTT
d_gene: .; abundance: .; v_gene: TRBV30; j_gene: TRBJ2-7; CDR3aa: CAWKGSSHEQYF; CDR3nt: TGTGCCTGGAAAGGCTCCTCGCACGAGCAGTACTTC
d_gene: TRBD1; abundance: few; v_gene: TRBV23-1; j_gene: TRBJ1-2; CDR3aa: CASSQSTGGALGDHYGYTF; CDR3nt: TGCGCCAGCAGTCAATCAACAGGGGGCGCCCTAGGTGATCACTATGGCTACACCTTC
d_gene: .; abundance: .; v_gene: TRBV7-2; j_gene: TRBJ2-5; CDR3aa: CASSLTSGAASIQETQYF; CDR3nt: TGTGCCAGCAGCTTAACGTCGGGGGCGGCATCAATCCAAGAGACCCAGTACTTC
d_gene: .; abundance: .; v_gene: TRBV5-5; j_gene: TRBJ1-1; CDR3aa: CASTQGTKNTEAFF; CDR3nt: TGTGCCAGCACCCAGGGTACTAAGAACACTGAAGCTTTCTTT
d_gene: TRBD1; abundance: once; v_gene: TRBV11-3; j_gene: TRBJ2-2; CDR3aa: CASSRQGGPAGELFF; CDR3nt: TGTGCCAGCAGCAGACAGGGGGGTCCCGCCGGGGAGCTGTTTTTT
d_gene: .; abundance: .; v_gene: TRBV7-9; j_gene: TRBJ1-2; CDR3aa: CASSLGLGQGYYGYTF; CDR3nt: TGTGCCAGCAGCTTAGGTCTAGGGCAGGGCTACTATGGCTACACCTTC
d_gene: .; abundance: few; v_gene: TRBV6-5; j_gene: TRBJ1-1; CDR3aa: CASSYRGEAFF; CDR3nt: TGTGCCAGCAGTTACAGGGGGGAAGCTTTCTTT
d_gene: .; abundance: .; v_gene: TRBV19; j_gene: TRBJ1-2; CDR3aa: CASSIGSGRGRGYTF; CDR3nt: TGTGCCAGTAGTATCGGGTCAGGAAGAGGTCGCGGCTACACCTTC
d_gene: TRBD2; abundance: .; v_gene: TRBV20-1; j_gene: TRBJ2-3; CDR3aa: CSAPARLAGGGDTQYF; CDR3nt: TGCAGTGCTCCGGCTCGACTAGCGGGAGGGGGAGATACGCAGTATTTT
d_gene: .; abundance: .; v_gene: TRBV6-2/TRBV6-3; j_gene: TRBJ1-1; CDR3aa: CASSSAVIGEAFF; CDR3nt: TGTGCCAGCAGCTCTGCGGTGATTGGGGAAGCTTTCTTT
d_gene: .; abundance: .; v_gene: TRBV4-1; j_gene: TRBJ2-2; CDR3aa: CASSRLIQVNTGELFF; CDR3nt: TGCGCCAGCAGCCGACTCATCCAAGTGAACACCGGGGAGCTGTTTTTT
d_gene: .; abundance: few; v_gene: TRBV12-3/TRBV12-4; j_gene: TRBJ1-2; CDR3aa: CASRGQSWENYGYTF; CDR3nt: TGTGCCAGCAGGGGACAATCCTGGGAGAACTATGGCTACACCTTC
d_gene: .; abundance: .; v_gene: TRBV20-1; j_gene: TRBJ2-1; CDR3aa: CSARENEQFF; CDR3nt: TGCAGTGCTAGGGAGAATGAGCAGTTCTTC
d_gene: .; abundance: few; v_gene: TRBV19; j_gene: TRBJ2-3; CDR3aa: CASRWDWRGLSTDTQYF; CDR3nt: TGTGCCAGCAGGTGGGACTGGCGGGGGCTTAGCACAGATACGCAGTATTTT